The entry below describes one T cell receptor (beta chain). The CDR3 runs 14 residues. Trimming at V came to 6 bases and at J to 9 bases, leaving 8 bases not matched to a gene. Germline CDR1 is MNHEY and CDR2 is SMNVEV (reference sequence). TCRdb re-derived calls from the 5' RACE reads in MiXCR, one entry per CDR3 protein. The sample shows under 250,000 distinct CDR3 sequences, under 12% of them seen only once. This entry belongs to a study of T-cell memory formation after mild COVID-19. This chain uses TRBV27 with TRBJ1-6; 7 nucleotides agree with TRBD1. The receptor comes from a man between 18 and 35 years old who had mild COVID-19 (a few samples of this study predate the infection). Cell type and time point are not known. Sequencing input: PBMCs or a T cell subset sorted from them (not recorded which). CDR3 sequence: CASRTGTAVSPLHF. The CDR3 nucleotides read TGTGCCAGCAGGACCGGGACAGCGGTTTCACCCCTCCACTTT.